This is a list of T cell receptor beta chains from one sample in a study of T cells in Graves' hyperthyroidism and ophthalmopathy. TCRdb fed the multiplex PCR reads into MiXCR, producing one record per CDR3 protein. The sample carries hundreds of thousands of distinct CDR3 sequences, about 14% recorded once. The material sequenced was blood. All receptors come from a woman between 50 and 59 years old with Graves' ophthalmopathy. Each CDR3 is given with its conserved first and last residue. The D gene is left open where the match is weak. Size tells how often a clone was seen (once, few, many) or the class of an expanded clone, and some rows leave it out.

>TRBV24-1|14|.|.|TRBJ2-1
TGTGCCACCAGTAACACGAAACAGGGCGATGAGCAGTTCTTC
CATSNTKQGDEQFF
>TRBV29-1|14|.|.|TRBJ2-2
TGCAGCGTCGCCCAAAGCGTCGCCGCCGGGGAGCTGTTTTTT
CSVAQSVAAGELFF
>TRBV10-3|17|.|TRBD2|TRBJ2-3
TGTGCCATCAGTGGACAACGAGACGGGAGGCCCACAGATACGCAGTATTTT
CAISGQRDGRPTDTQYF
>TRBV14|16|.|TRBD2|TRBJ2-7
TGTGCCAGCAGCCAAAGCCCCCTCTTGCGGGAGAACGAGCAGTACTTC
CASSQSPLLRENEQYF
>TRBV20-1|14|many|TRBD1|TRBJ1-5
TGCAGTGCTACCGACAGGGGGTTAATTCAGCCCCAGCATTTT
CSATDRGLIQPQHF
>TRBV2|13|many|TRBD2|TRBJ2-7
TGTGCCAGCAGTGAGGGGACTACTTACGAGCAGTACTTC
CASSEGTTYEQYF
>TRBV28|16|many|.|TRBJ2-7
TGTGCCAGCAGTTTCAGTTGGGGGGGCAGCTCCTACGAGCAGTACTTC
CASSFSWGGSSYEQYF
>TRBV20-1|14|.|TRBD2|TRBJ2-1
TGCAGTGCTATTACTAGCGGGAGTTTGGGTGAGCAGTTCTTC
CSAITSGSLGEQFF
>TRBV20-1|15|.|TRBD2|TRBJ2-7
TGCAGTGCTAAAGGGACTAGCGGGAGTTTTTACGAGCAGTACTTC
CSAKGTSGSFYEQYF
>TRBV7-9|16|many|TRBD1|TRBJ2-1
TGTGCCAGCAGCTTAGACCGGGACAGGGTGTACAATGAGCAGTTCTTC
CASSLDRDRVYNEQFF
>TRBV4-3|16|many|.|TRBJ1-1
TGCGCCAGCAGCCAAGGGCTGGACGGAGAGAACACTGAAGCTTTCTTT
CASSQGLDGENTEAFF
>TRBV4-1|17|few|.|TRBJ2-4
TGCGCCAGCAGCCAAGAATGGGGTAGTTTAGACAAAAACATTCAGTACTTC
CASSQEWGSLDKNIQYF
>TRBV4-1|17|.|.|TRBJ1-5
TGCGCCAGCAGCCATCCCCCGGGGGTGGGCCGCAATCAGCCCCAGCATTTT
CASSHPPGVGRNQPQHF
>TRBV11-3|15|.|.|TRBJ1-3
TGTGCCAGCAGCGATCGGACAGTTGCTGGAAACACCATATATTTT
CASSDRTVAGNTIYF
>TRBV5-1|15|many|TRBD1|TRBJ1-1
TGCGCCAGCAGCCGGGGACAGGGGAAGGGAACTGAAGCTTTCTTT
CASSRGQGKGTEAFF